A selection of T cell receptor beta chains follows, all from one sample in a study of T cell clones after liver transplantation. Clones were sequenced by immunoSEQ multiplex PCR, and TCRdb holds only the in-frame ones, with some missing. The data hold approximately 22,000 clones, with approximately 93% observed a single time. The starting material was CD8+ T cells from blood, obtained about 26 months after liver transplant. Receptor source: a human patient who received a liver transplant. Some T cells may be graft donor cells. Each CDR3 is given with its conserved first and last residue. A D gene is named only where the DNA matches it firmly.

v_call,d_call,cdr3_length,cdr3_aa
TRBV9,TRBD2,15,CASSPSGGPGNEQFF
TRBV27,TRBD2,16,CASTLGGIGATGELFF
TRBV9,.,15,CASSFTGTYTGELFF
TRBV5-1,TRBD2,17,CASSSHGTSGPTDTQYF
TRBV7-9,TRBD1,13,CASSLVTGREQYF
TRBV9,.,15,CASSAIPRTSDTQYF
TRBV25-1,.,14,CDALKGRFQETQYF
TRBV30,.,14,CAWSDHRPNTEAFF
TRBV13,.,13,CASSFRVNTEAFF
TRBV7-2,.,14,CASSPAYGQETQYF
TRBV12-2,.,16,CASRLARQCHSYEQYF
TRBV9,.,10,CASSVVEQYF
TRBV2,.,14,CASSSDYGTGELFF
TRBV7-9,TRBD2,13,CASSGLGEYEQYF
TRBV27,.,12,CASSRTGIEAFF
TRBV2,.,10,CASSDPTIYF
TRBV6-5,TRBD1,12,CASIQGDGGYTF
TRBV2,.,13,CASSEGYTYEQYF
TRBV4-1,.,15,CASSQERWAQNEQFF
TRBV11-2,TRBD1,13,CASSQDRGNEQYF
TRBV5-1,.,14,CASSEGLGRDEQYF
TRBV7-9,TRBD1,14,CASRGQGARETQYF
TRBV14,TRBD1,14,CASSQRDRGIEQYF
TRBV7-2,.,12,CASSLTGYEQYF
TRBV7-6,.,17,CASSGVGQGNSYNEQFF
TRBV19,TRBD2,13,CASSSSSGYEQYF
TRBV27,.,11,CASSGMRRAFF
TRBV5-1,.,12,CASSLDGGEQYF
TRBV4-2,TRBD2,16,CASSQVSSGSTDEQYF
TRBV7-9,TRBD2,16,CASSPPGGPAGSEQFF
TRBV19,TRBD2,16,CATLGASGAPTDTQYF
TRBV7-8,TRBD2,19,CASSLKLAGESGSYNEQFF
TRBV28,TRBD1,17,CASSLPPPGQGTYEQYF
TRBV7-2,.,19,CASSSQTGAPLAGKETQYF
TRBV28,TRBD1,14,CASSGTGSSYEQYF
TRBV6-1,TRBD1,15,CASRVDRSSYNEQFF
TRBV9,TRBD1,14,CASSAGGQAYEQYF
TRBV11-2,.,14,CASSLYQGIDEQYF
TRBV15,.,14,CATAFSPSYNEQFF
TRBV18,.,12,CASSLRTDTQYF
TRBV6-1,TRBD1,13,CASNTGVNQPQHF
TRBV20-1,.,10,CSASAETQYF
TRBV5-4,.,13,CASSGEGLGEQFF